This T cell receptor beta chain was sequenced during a study of identical twins. The study's findings and limits: Invariant T cells like MAIT and iNKT could partly confound the zero-insertion analyses. Abundant beta clonotypes from cord blood had fewer insertions, unlike memory repertoires, which showed none. Instead of following the same donors, the conclusions were based on cross-sectional statistical analysis.

This clonotype was picked up a small number of times. The antigen remains unidentified. TCRdb called the 5' RACE reads again in MiXCR, with one record for every CDR3 protein. In the table there are 1.5 million or so distinct CDR3 sequences, under 35% of which are singletons. Losses at the gene ends were 1 base for V and 0 bases for J; bases not matched to a gene: 11. There are 19 residues in the CDR3. CDR1 and CDR2 from the germline V gene are DFQATT and SNEGSKA (reference sequence). Material for sequencing was cord blood. This chain uses TRBV20-1 with TRBJ2-1, with 11 bases fitting TRBD2. This TCR derives from a newborn girl in good health. The CDR3 DNA reads TGCAGTGCTAGAGGTCTAGCGGGGGGCTCCCAGATCTCCTACAATGAGCAGTTCTTC. Protein product: CSARGLAGGSQISYNEQFF.